This TCR beta chain comes out of a study of a mutant IDH1 vaccine in newly diagnosed glioma. Looking at the study overall: Earlier therapy was either radiotherapy, temozolomide, or both, and most got both. General observations from the study: Variations in leading peripheral T cell clonotypes appeared to have no connection with pseudoprogression.

The germline V and J ends were trimmed by 5 bases and 3 bases, with 4 bases remaining between them. In germline, CDR1 is SGHTA, CDR2 FQGNSA. The CDR3 has 12 amino acids. This sample's time point: week 35, safety follow-up. All doses held 300 ug of mutant IDH1 20-mer peptide, with topical imiquimod. The table came from immunoSEQ multiplex PCR; TCRdb's copy has only in-frame clones and leaves some out. In the table there are more than 40,000 clones, more than 75% of which are singletons. This clone was observed a single time. Its matching antigen is unknown. The clonotype originates from a woman aged 40 to 49 with glioma. The rearrangement joins TRBV7-2 to TRBJ2-2; no definite D call. The input for sequencing was PBMCs, taken from a glioma patient whose treatment included an IDH1 peptide vaccine. The CDR3: CASSQYTGELFF. The CDR3 nucleotides read TGTGCCAGCAGCCAGTACACCGGGGAGCTGTTTTTT.